This T cell receptor (beta chain) derives from a study of T cell repertoires in cytomegalovirus infection. This clonotype turned up a few times. The antigen remains unidentified. The CDR3 spans 14 residues. The V gene's germline CDR1 is SGHTA and CDR2 FQGNSA. V lost 1 base to trimming and J lost 3 bases, with 6 bases between them. A single record per CDR3 protein comes from TCRdb applying MiXCR to the reads. This sample yields approximately 730,000 distinct CDR3 sequences, of which around 35% are seen a single time; about 20% belongs to the top ten. Sequencing was performed on cultured PBMCs, taken from culture after CMV antigen stimulation. The sequence was obtained from a human donor in good health (CMV status not recorded). Some clones in this sample may be carry-over from other donors' samples. The chain employs TRBV7-2 and TRBJ2-2; D ambiguous. The CDR3 DNA sequence: TGTGCCAGCAGCTTAGTGGTGGACACCGGGGAGCTGTTTTTT. Translated: CASSLVVDTGELFF.